Sequencing of this T cell receptor beta chain was carried out in a study of blood T cell repertoires in COVID-19. This clone was recorded only once. Germline trimming cut 4 bases from V and 4 bases from J; bases unmatched to any gene: 11. Germline lookup yields CDR1 SGHDT and CDR2 YYEEEE. CDR3 length equals 16 residues. Measured with immunoSEQ multiplex PCR; TCRdb has only the in-frame clones, and not every one. The sample carries 200,000 to 300,000 clones, over 75% recorded once. The specimen was peripheral blood. The chain recombines TRBV5-6 with TRBJ2-3; 8 positions match TRBD2. The clonotype comes from a man aged 30 to 45 who had recovered from COVID-19. The CDR3 nucleotides read TGTGCCAGCAGCCCTTTCGGAGGCGGGAGGTCAGATACGCAGTATTTT. Translating gives CASSPFGGGRSDTQYF. The variable domain in full, with the rest retrieved from reference TRBV5-6 and TRBJ2-3, is DAGVTQSPTHLIKTRGQQVTLRCSPKSGHDTVSWYQQALGQGPQFIFQYYEEEERQRGNFPDRFSGHQFPNYSSELNVNALLLGDSALYLCASSPFGGGRSDTQYFGPGTRLTVL.